This entry features one T cell receptor beta chain sequence. The specificity of this receptor is unknown. Base qualities are not at hand, and no much larger clone is one base apart. The sample's treatment or condition label, in plain terms: allogeneic hematopoietic cell transplantation with graft depleted of TCRalphabeta T cells and CD19 B cells. TCRalphabeta/CD19-depleted allogeneic hematopoietic cell grafts were given to the transplant recipients, all of whom were children. This record belongs to a study of T-cell reconstitution after alpha-beta-depleted transplantation in children (dated by TCRdb to about 2016). Study-level background: Using TCR repertoire profiling, the study quantitatively followed how T-cell immune reconstitution unfolded in children after TCRalphabeta/CD19-depleted allogeneic hematopoietic cell transplantation. What the study reported, not specific to this receptor: In some patients, high TCRbeta diversity at day 60 was attributed to recipient T cells and intrathymic progenitors that had survived conditioning. The apparently early recovery of alphabetaT-cell counts about two months after transplant reportedly depended on only several hundred rapidly expanded clones that came from non-depleted graft cells. Over subsequent months, a decline in hyperexpanded clone frequencies was noted, and after one year, T-cell counts and TCRbeta diversity were mostly ascribed to newly produced T cells.

Library generation was performed with PCR. Instrument on record: Illumina HiSeq 2500. TCR libraries were prepared with molecular barcoding, using unique molecular identifiers to normalize TCRbeta repertoire quantification. TCRdb reprocessed the public reads (quality trimming at Q25 with fastp, clone calling with MiXCR) and kept in-frame beta chains. Each CDR3 protein appears once, grouped with its most common genes and DNA. A total of approximately 1,000,000 distinct CDR3 sequences appear in this sample, about 29% of them only once. Around 30% of the sample comes from the top ten. The source was PBMCs, mostly from graft donor cells, collected 360 days after TCRalphabeta/CD19-depleted stem cell transplant. This receptor was taken from a boy younger than two who had a stem cell transplant for SCID, so the T cells may come from the graft donor.

The CDR3 reads as follows: CASSLTSGYFYGYTF. The nucleotide sequence is TGTGCCAGCAGTTTAACGTCAGGATATTTCTATGGCTACACCTTC. This receptor chain uses TRBV12-3 or TRBV12-4 and TRBJ1-2, with the D segment identity uncertain. From the cysteine through the phenylalanine, the CDR3 covers 15 amino acids. The retained sequence is limited to the CDR3, 45 bases, with the frame set at the first base. Trimming takes 2 bases from V and 4 bases from J, and the germline ends sit 14 bases apart.